This T cell receptor (beta chain) was documented in a study of blood T cell repertoires in COVID-19. The assay was immunoSEQ multiplex PCR, and TCRdb's table has in-frame clones only and misses some. This table has fewer than 650,000 clones, 70% to 90% appearing once. Per the germline V gene, CDR1 is SGHNT and CDR2 is YYREEE (reference sequence). The CDR3 spans 14 residues. V shed 3 bases and J shed 2 bases, with 11 bases lying between them. Sequenced: peripheral blood. The TCR was taken from a woman aged 45 to 65 with COVID-19, enrolled during active disease. The chain carries TRBV5-4 and TRBJ1-1; tentative D call: TRBD1 (5 bases). The CDR3, as DNA: TGTGCCAGCAGCTGGATGACAGCAAACACTGAAGCTTTCTTT. This codes for CASSWMTANTEAFF. The full variable domain, completed using reference TRBV5-4 and TRBJ1-1, is ETGVTQSPTHLIKTRGQQVTLRCSSQSGHNTVSWYQQALGQGPQFIFQYYREEENGRGNFPPRFSGLQFPNYSSELNVNALELDDSALYLCASSWMTANTEAFFGQGTRLTVV.